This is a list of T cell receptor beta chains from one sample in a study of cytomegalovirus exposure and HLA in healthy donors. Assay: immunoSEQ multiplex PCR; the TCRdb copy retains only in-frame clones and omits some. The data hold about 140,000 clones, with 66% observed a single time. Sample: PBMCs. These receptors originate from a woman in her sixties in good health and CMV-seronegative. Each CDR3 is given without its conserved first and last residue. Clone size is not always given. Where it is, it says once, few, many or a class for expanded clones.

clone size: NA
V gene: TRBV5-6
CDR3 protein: ASSLRRFSYEQY

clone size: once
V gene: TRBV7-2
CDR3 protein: ASSFGLAGEETQY

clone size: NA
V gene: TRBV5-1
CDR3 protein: ASSSETGGNYGYT

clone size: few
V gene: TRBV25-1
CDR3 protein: ASSPSGGPSRPDTQY

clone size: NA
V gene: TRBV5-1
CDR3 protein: ASRFNSDNEQF

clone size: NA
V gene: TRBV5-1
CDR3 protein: ASSLGIAGGPNEQY

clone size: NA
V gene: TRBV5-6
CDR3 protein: ASSLGLLQETQY

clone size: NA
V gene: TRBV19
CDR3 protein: ASSRLGQKSYEQY

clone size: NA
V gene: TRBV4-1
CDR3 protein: ASSQGPLSGGGHTDTQY

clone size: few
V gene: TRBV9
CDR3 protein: ASSPGGLAGGPNEQF

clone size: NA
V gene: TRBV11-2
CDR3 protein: ASSSGTRTDTQY

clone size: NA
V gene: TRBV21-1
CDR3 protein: ASSKPEPTGPNYGYT

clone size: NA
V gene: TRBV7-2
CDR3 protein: ASSLVASGGSSSYNEQF

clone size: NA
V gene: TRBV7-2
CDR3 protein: ASSLSGKVGETQY

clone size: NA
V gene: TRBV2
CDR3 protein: ASSVRETQY

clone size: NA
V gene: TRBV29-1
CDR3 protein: SVPTGAGANVLT

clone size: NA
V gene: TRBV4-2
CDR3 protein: ASSQVSPSGHNEQF

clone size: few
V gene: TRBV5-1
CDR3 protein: ASMGGVDGANVLT

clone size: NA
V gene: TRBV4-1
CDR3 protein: ASSLPRGGTGELF

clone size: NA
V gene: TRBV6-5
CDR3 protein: ASSRGTGGEQY

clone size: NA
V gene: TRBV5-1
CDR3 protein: ASSPGTGQSLNYGYT

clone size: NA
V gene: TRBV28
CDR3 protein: ASSLPGLAENSYEQY

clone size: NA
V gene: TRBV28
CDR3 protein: ASSLVTGEKLF

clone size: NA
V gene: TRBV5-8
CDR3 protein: ASSFQGAATDTQY

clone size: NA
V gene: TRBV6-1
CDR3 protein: ASSEGRNSNQPQH

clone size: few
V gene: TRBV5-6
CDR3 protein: ASSLDPAGELF

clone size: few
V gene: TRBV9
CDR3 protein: ASSPSGYSNQPQH

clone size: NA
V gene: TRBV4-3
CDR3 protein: ASSPTGGGGYGYT

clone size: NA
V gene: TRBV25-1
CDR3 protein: ASSPPREWNNEQF

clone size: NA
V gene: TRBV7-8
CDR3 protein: ASSSSADRDSNQPQH

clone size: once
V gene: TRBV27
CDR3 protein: ASRWLASTDTQY

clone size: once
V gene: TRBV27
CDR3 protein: ASRSGGYTQY

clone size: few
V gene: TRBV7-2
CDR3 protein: ASRQLAGGPETQY

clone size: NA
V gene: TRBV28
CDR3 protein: ASTKGVWTGELF

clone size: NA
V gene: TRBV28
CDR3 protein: ASTSLGRDQPQH

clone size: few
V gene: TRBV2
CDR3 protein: ASSRGLAIDNEQF

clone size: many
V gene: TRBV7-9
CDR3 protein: ASSLGPRGSEQF

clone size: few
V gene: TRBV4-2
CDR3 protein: ASSQEGFTGNEQF

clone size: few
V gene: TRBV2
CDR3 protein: ASSDIPNYGYT

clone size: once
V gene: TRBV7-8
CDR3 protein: ASSTTLSGYNEQF

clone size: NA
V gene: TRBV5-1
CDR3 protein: ASFLDTNTEAF

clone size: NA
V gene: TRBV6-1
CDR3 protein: ASSLLAGGSYEQY

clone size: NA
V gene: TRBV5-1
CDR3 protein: ASSIRDSLDTQY

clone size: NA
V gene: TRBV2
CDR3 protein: ASRPGTGPSYEQY

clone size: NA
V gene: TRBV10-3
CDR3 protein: AISLSGVDAYNEQF

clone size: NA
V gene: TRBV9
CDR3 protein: ASSVIPSGVEQF

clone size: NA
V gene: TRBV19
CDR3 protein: ASSIGTGVSGNTIY

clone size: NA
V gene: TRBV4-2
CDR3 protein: ASSQEGLAGYNEQF

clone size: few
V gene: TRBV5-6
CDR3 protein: ASRSTGTGNTIY

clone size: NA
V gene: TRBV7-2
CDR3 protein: ASSSRDVSYNEQF

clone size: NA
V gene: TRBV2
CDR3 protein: ASTEGGLYEQY

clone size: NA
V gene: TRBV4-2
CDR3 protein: ASSQGQGGSEQF